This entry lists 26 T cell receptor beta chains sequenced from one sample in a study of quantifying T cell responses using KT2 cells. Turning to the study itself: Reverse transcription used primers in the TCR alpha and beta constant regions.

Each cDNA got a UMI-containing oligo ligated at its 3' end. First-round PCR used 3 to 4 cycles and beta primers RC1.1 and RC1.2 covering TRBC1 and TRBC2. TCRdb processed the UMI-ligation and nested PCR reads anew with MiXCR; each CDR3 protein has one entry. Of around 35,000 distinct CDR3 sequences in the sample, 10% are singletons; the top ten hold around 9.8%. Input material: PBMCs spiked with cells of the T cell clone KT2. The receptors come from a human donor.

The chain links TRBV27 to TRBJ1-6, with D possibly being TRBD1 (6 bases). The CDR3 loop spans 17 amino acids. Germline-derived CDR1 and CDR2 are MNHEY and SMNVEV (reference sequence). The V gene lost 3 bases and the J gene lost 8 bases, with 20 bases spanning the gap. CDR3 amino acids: CASSFRWTETIDSPLHF. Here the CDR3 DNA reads TGTGCCAGCAGTTTCCGCTGGACAGAGACAATTGATTCACCCCTCCACTTT.

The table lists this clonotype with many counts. CDR3 nucleotide sequence: TGTGCCAGCAGTGGGTTTGAGGGGTTGGTTAGGAACACTGAAGCTTTCTTT. Its protein product is CASSGFEGLVRNTEAFF. The chain employs TRBV2 and TRBJ1-1; possible D gene TRBD1, 5 bases. The ends were cut back, 4 bases at V and 1 base at J, with 19 bases in the middle. CDR1 SNHLY and CDR2 FYNNEI come from the germline V gene. This CDR3 region has 17 residues.

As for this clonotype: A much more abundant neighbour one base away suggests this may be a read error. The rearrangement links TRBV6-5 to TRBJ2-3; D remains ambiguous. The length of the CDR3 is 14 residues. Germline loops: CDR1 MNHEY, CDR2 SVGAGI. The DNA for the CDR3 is TGTGCCAGAAGTTACTCCGATGGAGCAGATACGCAGTATTTT. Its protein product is CARSYSDGADTQYF.

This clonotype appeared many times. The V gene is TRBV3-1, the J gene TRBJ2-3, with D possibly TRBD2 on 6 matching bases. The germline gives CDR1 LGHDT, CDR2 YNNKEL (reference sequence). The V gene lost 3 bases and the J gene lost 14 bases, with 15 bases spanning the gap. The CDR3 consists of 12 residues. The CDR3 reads CASSHTGTGLYF. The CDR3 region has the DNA TGTGCCAGCAGCCACACCGGGACTGGCTTGTATTTT.

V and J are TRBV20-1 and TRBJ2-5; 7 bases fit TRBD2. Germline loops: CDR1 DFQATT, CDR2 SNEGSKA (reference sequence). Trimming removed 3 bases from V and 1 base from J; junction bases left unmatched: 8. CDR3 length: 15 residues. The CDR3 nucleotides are TGCAGTGCTAGTGAGGCTAGCGGAATCCAAGAGACCCAGTACTTC. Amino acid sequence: CSASEASGIQETQYF.

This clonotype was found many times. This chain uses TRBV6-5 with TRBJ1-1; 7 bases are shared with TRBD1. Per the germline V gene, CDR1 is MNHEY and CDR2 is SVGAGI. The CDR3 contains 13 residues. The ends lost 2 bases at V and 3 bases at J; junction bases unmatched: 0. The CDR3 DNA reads TGTGCCAGCAGTTACGACAGGGACACTGAAGCTTTCTTT. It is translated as CASSYDRDTEAFF.

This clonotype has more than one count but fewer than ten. The DNA for the CDR3 is TGCGCCAGCAGCTACGGAGCGGGAGGGAACAACGAGCAGTACTTC. This codes for CASSYGAGGNNEQYF. The V and J genes are TRBV5-1 and TRBJ2-7; 10 positions agree with TRBD2. The CDR3 is made up of 15 amino acids. Germline values: CDR1 SGHRS, CDR2 YFSETQ. V lost 3 bases, J lost 5 bases, and 8 bases stayed unmatched.

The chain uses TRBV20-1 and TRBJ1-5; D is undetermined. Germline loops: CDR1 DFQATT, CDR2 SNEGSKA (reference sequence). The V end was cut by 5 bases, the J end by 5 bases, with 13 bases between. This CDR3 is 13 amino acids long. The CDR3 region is CSAAYGRDQPQHF. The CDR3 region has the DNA TGCAGTGCTGCTTACGGGAGGGATCAGCCCCAGCATTTT.

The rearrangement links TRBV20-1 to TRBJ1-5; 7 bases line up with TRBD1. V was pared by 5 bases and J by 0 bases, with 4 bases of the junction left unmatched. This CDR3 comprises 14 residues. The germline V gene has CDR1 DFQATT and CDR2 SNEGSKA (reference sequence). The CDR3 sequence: CSAHRGYSNQPQHF. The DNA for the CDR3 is TGCAGTGCTCACAGGGGATATAGCAATCAGCCCCAGCATTTT.

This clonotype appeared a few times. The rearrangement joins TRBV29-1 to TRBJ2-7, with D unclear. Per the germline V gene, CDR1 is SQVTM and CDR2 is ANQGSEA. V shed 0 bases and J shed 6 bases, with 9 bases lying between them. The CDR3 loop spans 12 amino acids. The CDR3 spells CSVEEGMAEQYF. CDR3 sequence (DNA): TGCAGCGTTGAAGAAGGGATGGCCGAGCAGTACTTC.

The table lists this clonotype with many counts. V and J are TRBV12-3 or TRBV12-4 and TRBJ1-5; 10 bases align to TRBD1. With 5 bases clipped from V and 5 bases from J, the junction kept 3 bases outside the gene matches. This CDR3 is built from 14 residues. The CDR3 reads CASSQTGGDQPQHF. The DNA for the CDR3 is TGTGCCAGCAGTCAGACAGGGGGCGATCAGCCCCAGCATTTT.

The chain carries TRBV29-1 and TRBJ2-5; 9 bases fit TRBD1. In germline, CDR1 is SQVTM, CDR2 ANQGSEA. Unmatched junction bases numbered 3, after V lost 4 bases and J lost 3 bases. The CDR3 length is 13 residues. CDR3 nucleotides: TGCAGCGTTGGGACAGGGGCAAAAGAGACCCAGTACTTC. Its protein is CSVGTGAKETQYF.

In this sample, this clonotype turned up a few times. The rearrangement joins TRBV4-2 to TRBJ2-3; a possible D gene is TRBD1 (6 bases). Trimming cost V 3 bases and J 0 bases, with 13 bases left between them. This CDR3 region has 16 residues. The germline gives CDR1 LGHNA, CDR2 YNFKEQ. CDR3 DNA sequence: TGTGCCAGCAGCCAGACCGGGACAACTAGCACAGATACGCAGTATTTT. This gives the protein CASSQTGTTSTDTQYF.

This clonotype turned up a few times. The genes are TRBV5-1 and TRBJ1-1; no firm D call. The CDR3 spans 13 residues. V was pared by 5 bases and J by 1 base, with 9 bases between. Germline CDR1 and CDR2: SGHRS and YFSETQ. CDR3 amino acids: CASRVGQNTEAFF. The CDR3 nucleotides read TGCGCCAGCAGGGTCGGGCAGAACACTGAAGCTTTCTTT.

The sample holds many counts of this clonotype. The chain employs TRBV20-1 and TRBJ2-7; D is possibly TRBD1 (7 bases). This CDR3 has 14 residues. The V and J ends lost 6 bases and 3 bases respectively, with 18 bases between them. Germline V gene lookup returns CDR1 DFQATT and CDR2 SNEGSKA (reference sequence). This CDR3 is CSARTGGADYEQYF. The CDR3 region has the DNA TGCAGTGCCCGGACAGGAGGGGCCGACTACGAGCAGTACTTC.

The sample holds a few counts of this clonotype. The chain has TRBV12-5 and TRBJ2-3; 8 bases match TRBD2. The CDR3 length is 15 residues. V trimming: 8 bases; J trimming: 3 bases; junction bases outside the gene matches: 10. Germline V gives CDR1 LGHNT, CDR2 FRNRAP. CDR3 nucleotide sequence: TGTGCTAGTTTGGTCTACGGGGGGGGAACAGATACGCAGTATTTT. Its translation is CASLVYGGGTDTQYF. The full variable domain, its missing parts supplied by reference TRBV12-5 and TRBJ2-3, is DARVTQTPRHKVTEMGQEVTMRCQPILGHNTVFWYRQTMMQGLELLAYFRNRAPLDDSGMPKDRFSAEMPDATLATLKIQPSEPRDSAVYFCASLVYGGGTDTQYFGPGTRLTVL.

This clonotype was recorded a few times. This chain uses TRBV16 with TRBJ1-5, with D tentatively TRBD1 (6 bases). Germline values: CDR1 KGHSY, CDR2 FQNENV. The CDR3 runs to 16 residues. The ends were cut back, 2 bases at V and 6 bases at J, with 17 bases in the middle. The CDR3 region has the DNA TGTGCCAGCAGCCAAGGGGCAGGGGTGCTTGGTCAGCCCCAGCATTTT. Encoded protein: CASSQGAGVLGQPQHF. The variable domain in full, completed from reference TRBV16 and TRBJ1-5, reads GEEVAQTPKHLVRGEGQKAKLYCAPIKGHSYVFWYQQVLKNEFKFLISFQNENVFDETGMPKERFSAKCLPNSPCSLEIQATKLEDSAVYFCASSQGAGVLGQPQHFGDGTRLSIL.

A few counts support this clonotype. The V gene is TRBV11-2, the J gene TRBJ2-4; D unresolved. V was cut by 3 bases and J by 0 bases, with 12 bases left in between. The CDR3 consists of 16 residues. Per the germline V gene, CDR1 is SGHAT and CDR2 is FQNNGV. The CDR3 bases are TGTGCCAGCAGCTTTGGCAGGTCCTTAGCCAAAAACATTCAGTACTTC. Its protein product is CASSFGRSLAKNIQYF.

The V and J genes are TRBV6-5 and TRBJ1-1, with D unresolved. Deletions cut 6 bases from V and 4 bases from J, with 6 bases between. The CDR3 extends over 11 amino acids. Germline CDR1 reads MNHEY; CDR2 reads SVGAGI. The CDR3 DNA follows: TGTGCCAGCAGAGAGTCCACTGAAGCTTTCTTT. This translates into CASRESTEAFF.

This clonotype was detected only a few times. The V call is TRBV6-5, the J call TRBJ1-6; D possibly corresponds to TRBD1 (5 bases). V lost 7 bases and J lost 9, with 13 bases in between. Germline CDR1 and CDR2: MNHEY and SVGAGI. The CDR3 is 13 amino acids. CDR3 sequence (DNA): TGTGCCAGCATGGGGGTTGTCGGTTCACCCCTCCACTTT. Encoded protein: CASMGVVGSPLHF.

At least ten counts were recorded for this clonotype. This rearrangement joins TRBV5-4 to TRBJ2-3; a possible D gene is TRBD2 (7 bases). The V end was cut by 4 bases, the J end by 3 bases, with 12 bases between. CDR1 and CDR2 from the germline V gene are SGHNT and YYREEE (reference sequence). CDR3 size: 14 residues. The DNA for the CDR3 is TGTGCCAGCAGCCATAAGGGGGGGACAGATACGCAGTATTTT. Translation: CASSHKGGTDTQYF.

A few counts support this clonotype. CDR3 loop: CASSLAGPGEKLFF. CDR3 bases: TGTGCCAGCAGTTTAGCGGGGCCGGGGGAAAAACTGTTTTTT. The chain is built from TRBV12-3 or TRBV12-4 and TRBJ1-4, with D maybe TRBD1 (5 bases). This CDR3 comprises 14 residues. The V end lost 0 bases, the J end lost 8 bases, and 10 bases lay between the germline ends.

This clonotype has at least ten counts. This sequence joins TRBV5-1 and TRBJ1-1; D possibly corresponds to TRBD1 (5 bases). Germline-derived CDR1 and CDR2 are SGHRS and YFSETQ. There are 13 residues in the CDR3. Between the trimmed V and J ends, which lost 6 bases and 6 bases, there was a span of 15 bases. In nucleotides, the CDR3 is TGCGCCAGCAAACCCGGGACTTCGGCTGAAGCTTTCTTT. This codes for CASKPGTSAEAFF.

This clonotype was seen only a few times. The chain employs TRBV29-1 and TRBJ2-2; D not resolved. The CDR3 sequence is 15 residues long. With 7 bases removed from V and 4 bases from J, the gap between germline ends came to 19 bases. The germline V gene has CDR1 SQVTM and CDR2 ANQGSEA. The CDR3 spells CSGGWVLRGTGELFF. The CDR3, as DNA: TGCAGCGGTGGGTGGGTCCTTCGAGGCACCGGGGAGCTGTTTTTT.

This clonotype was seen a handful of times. The CDR3 DNA sequence: TGTGCCAGCAGCCCTAGGGTACGCACAGATACGCAGTATTTT. Translating it yields CASSPRVRTDTQYF. This sequence joins TRBV7-9 and TRBJ2-3; D call uncertain. From germline, CDR1 is SEHNR and CDR2 FQNEAQ (reference sequence). V was pared by 5 bases and J by 1 base, with 10 bases between. The CDR3 consists of 14 residues.

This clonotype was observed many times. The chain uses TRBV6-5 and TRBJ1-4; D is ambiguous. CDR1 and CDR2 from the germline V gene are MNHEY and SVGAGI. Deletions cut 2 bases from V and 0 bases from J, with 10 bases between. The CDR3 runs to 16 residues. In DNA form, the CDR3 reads TGTGCCAGCAGTTACACACACGTTGCAACTAATGAAAAACTGTTTTTT. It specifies CASSYTHVATNEKLFF.